Below are 18 T cell receptor beta chains sequenced from a single sample in a study of beta chain features in type 1 diabetes. Expressed TCRB transcripts were sequenced because the entire RNA isolate underwent reverse transcription. Method: immunoSEQ multiplex PCR; TCRdb's copy keeps in-frame clones and lacks some. The top ten hold around 0.037% of the sample, which has roughly 230,000 clones, 9.6% seen once. Sequencing input: naive CD4+ T cells from blood. Receptors were obtained from a woman under 30 in good health.

The chain recombines TRBV30 with TRBJ1-2, with 7 bases aligning to TRBD1. Germline CDR1 GTSNPN, CDR2 SVGIG (reference sequence). The CDR3 runs to 13 residues. The V gene end was trimmed by 3 bases and the J gene end by 5 bases; junction bases not matched to a gene: 6. CDR3 loop: CAWRVAGGYGYTF. As DNA, the CDR3 is TGTGCCTGGAGGGTTGCAGGGGGGTATGGCTACACCTTC.

With respect to this clone: Mismatch with germline at one junction end may stem from a read error. This same CDR3 is encoded by further DNA sequences in the sample. V is TRBV9 and J is TRBJ2-6; weak D call: TRBD1 (6 bases). The length of the CDR3 is 17 residues. CDR1 and CDR2 from the germline V gene are SGDLS and YYNGEE. The CDR3 is CASSASGTNSGANVLTF. CDR3 DNA sequence: TGTGCCAGCAGCGCCTCCGGGACAAACTCTGGGGCCAACGTCCTGACCTTC.

This clone was observed a few times. The chain joins TRBV9 to TRBJ1-1; TRBD1 might be the D (5 bases). The germline V and J ends were trimmed by 4 bases and 3 bases, with 13 bases remaining between them. The CDR3 spans 14 residues. Germline V gene lookup returns CDR1 SGDLS and CDR2 YYNGEE. The CDR3 loop reads CASSPDSRHTEAFF. DNA for the CDR3: TGTGCCAGCAGCCCCGACAGTCGGCACACTGAAGCTTTCTTT. Full variable domain (missing parts from reference TRBV9 and TRBJ1-1): DSGVTQTPKHLITATGQRVTLRCSPRSGDLSVYWYQQSLDQGLQFLIQYYNGEERAKGNILERFSAQQFPDLHSELNLSSLELGDSALYFCASSPDSRHTEAFFGQGTRLTVV.

The CDR3: CASTRASGNQETQYF. The CDR3, as DNA: TGCGCCAGCACGCGGGCTAGCGGAAACCAAGAGACCCAGTACTTC. This chain joins TRBV5-1 and TRBJ2-5, with 7 bases fitting TRBD2. CDR3 length equals 15 residues. Germline V gene sequence: CDR1 SGHRS, CDR2 YFSETQ. Germline trimming cut 6 bases from V and 0 bases from J; bases unmatched to any gene: 8.

This rearrangement joins TRBV19 to TRBJ2-4; 7 bases fit TRBD1. This CDR3 is built from 14 residues. V dropped 7 bases and J dropped 2; count of bases not matched to a gene: 5. Germline-derived CDR1 and CDR2 are LNHDA and SQIVND (reference sequence). The CDR3 is CASTDRESKNIQYF. The DNA of the CDR3 is TGTGCCAGTACTGACAGGGAGTCCAAAAACATTCAGTACTTC.

This clone was counted ten times or more. This sequence joins TRBV18 and TRBJ2-5; TRBD1 agrees at 10 bases. The CDR3 length is 15 residues. The germline CDR1 and CDR2 sequences are KGHSH and LQKENI. The V segment lost 0 bases and the J segment 4 bases; nucleotides outside the gene matches: 2. The CDR3 is CASSPPGTGAETQYF. The CDR3 DNA is TGTGCCAGCTCACCACCGGGGACAGGGGCAGAGACCCAGTACTTC.

The gene calls are TRBV5-1 and TRBJ2-1; D remains ambiguous. CDR1 is SGHRS and CDR2 is YFSETQ in the germline V gene. The length of the CDR3 is 11 residues. Trimming left V 4 bases short and J 10 bases short, with 9 bases between. The CDR3 here is CASSPPEEQFF. Written as DNA, the CDR3 is TGCGCCAGCAGCCCCCCGGAGGAGCAGTTCTTC.

This sequence joins TRBV9 and TRBJ2-7; 8 positions agree with TRBD1. CDR1 is SGDLS and CDR2 is YYNGEE in the germline V gene. The CDR3 extends over 16 amino acids. The ends lost 0 bases at V and 3 bases at J; junction bases unmatched: 8. The CDR3 nucleotides are TGTGCCAGCAGCGTAGAATTGCTGACAGGGGTCTACGAGCAGTACTTC. This translates into CASSVELLTGVYEQYF.

The chain links TRBV4-2 to TRBJ1-2; TRBD1 matches 8 bases. The germline V gene encodes CDR1 LGHNA and CDR2 YNFKEQ. Trimming at V came to 4 bases and at J to 4 bases, leaving 8 bases not matched to a gene. CDR3 length: 15 amino acids. The CDR3 DNA follows: TGTGCCAGCAGCCGAGACACAGGGGGGTCCTATGGCTACACCTTC. Amino acids: CASSRDTGGSYGYTF.

This chain connects TRBV2 to TRBJ1-5; D not certain. V was cut by 7 bases and J by 0 bases, with 7 bases left in between. This CDR3 is 13 amino acids long. From germline, CDR1 is SNHLY and CDR2 FYNNEI. CDR3 amino acids: CASTDISNQPQHF. As DNA, the CDR3 is TGTGCCAGCACAGACATTAGCAATCAGCCCCAGCATTTT.

This clone was observed a handful of times. The rearrangement joins TRBV11-2 to TRBJ2-7; 8 bases are a match to TRBD1. The junction had 1 base not matched to a gene; V was cut back by 4 bases and J by 2 bases. CDR1 is SGHAT, CDR2 FQNNGV, per germline. The CDR3 has 13 residues. For the CDR3, the DNA is TGTGCCAGCAGCTCGACAGGGGCCTACGAGCAGTACTTC. It encodes CASSSTGAYEQYF.

This clone has only a few counts. The DNA for the CDR3 is TGTGCCAGCAGCAAGAAAGACAGGAGCTCCTACAATGAGCAGTTCTTC. It specifies CASSKKDRSSYNEQFF. The chain has TRBV5-4 and TRBJ2-1; D might be TRBD1 (6 bases). Germline assignment: CDR1 SGHNT and CDR2 YYREEE (reference sequence). There are 16 residues in the CDR3. Between the trimmed V and J ends, which lost 4 bases and 0 bases, there was a span of 14 bases.

This clone was found a few times. This rearrangement joins TRBV6-5 to TRBJ2-2; weak D call: TRBD1 (5 bases). The germline gives CDR1 MNHEY, CDR2 SVGAGI. The V and J ends lost 4 bases and 4 bases respectively, with 13 bases between them. CDR3 length: 15 residues. The CDR3 coding sequence is TGTGCCAGCAGTTCACAGGCTCCGGGCACCGGGGAGCTGTTTTTT. Protein: CASSSQAPGTGELFF.

The rearrangement joins TRBV30 to TRBJ1-5; TRBD1 matches at 9 bases. V lost 3 bases to trimming and J lost 6 bases; unmatched junction nucleotides: 6. This CDR3 is 14 amino acids long. Germline V gives CDR1 GTSNPN, CDR2 SVGIG (reference sequence). This CDR3 is CAWRGQGTGQPQHF. The CDR3 DNA reads TGTGCCTGGAGAGGACAGGGGACGGGTCAGCCCCAGCATTTT.

This clone was seen a handful of times. The chain employs TRBV7-9 and TRBJ1-1; D not certain. Germline V lookup: CDR1 SEHNR, CDR2 FQNEAQ (reference sequence). Trimming took off 1 base at V and 5 bases at J, with 11 bases between the two ends. The CDR3 runs to 14 residues. The CDR3 spells CASSLVTGETEAFF. Here the CDR3 DNA reads TGTGCCAGCAGCTTAGTAACTGGAGAAACTGAAGCTTTCTTT.

V and J are TRBV6-1 and TRBJ2-7; tentatively, D is TRBD1 (7 bases). V gave up 8 bases and J gave up 4 bases, with 15 bases separating them. The CDR3 loop spans 13 amino acids. Germline CDR1 reads MNHNS; CDR2 reads SASEGT. The CDR3 sequence: CASSRDSGYEQYF. In DNA form, the CDR3 reads TGTGCCAGCTCGCGGGACAGCGGATACGAGCAGTACTTC.

This clone was seen a few times. The J gene is TRBJ2-7, the V gene TRBV11-2; 11 nucleotides agree with TRBD1. Per the germline V gene, CDR1 is SGHAT and CDR2 is FQNNGV. Trimming took 1 base from V and 5 from J; bases not matched to a gene: 13. The CDR3 spans 18 residues. The chain's CDR3 is CASSLVRDRGDFPHEQYF. The CDR3 DNA is TGTGCCAGCAGCTTAGTACGGGACAGGGGGGATTTCCCCCACGAGCAGTACTTC.

Many counts were recorded for this clone. The chain links TRBV30 to TRBJ2-7; 8 bases are a match to TRBD1. The CDR3 is 14 amino acids. Germline CDR1 reads GTSNPN; CDR2 reads SVGIG (reference sequence). The V and J ends lost 2 bases and 2 bases, in that order; junction bases with no gene match: 5. CDR3 sequence (DNA): TGTGCCTGGAGTTTTGGGACAGGCGCCTACGAGCAGTACTTC. Residues: CAWSFGTGAYEQYF. Based on the CDR3 plus reference TRBV30 and TRBJ2-7, the full variable domain is SQTIHQWPATLVQPVGSPLSLECTVEGTSNPNLYWYRQAAGRGLQLLFYSVGIGQISSEVPQNLSASRPQDRQFILSSKKLLLSDSGFYLCAWSFGTGAYEQYFGPGTRLTVT.